A single sample is the source of the 28 T cell receptor beta chains below, sequenced in a study of cytomegalovirus exposure and HLA in healthy donors. The PCR contained 60 Vbeta and 13 Jbeta primers. TCRdb's copy holds only in-frame clones and misses some; the assay was immunoSEQ multiplex PCR. The table lists 150,000 or so clones, 75% to 80% of them singletons. Source material: PBMCs. The receptors stem from a woman between 50 and 59 years old in good health and CMV-seropositive.

For this clone: This same CDR3 is encoded by further DNA sequences in the sample. This rearrangement joins TRBV5-4 to TRBJ2-1, with 9 positions matching TRBD1. After removal of 4 bases from V and 7 bases from J, the junction contained 9 bases not matched to a gene. CDR1 is SGHNT and CDR2 is YYREEE in the germline V gene (reference sequence). The CDR3 is 15 amino acids. CDR3 in amino acids: CASSPSTGGWNEQFF. DNA of the CDR3: TGTGCCAGCAGCCCCTCAACAGGGGGCTGGAATGAGCAGTTCTTC.

This clone was seen more than once but under ten times. The rearrangement links TRBV4-3 to TRBJ2-1; D is uncertain. Deletions cut 4 bases from V and 5 bases from J, with 3 bases between. The germline gives CDR1 LGHNA, CDR2 YSLEER. CDR3 size: 11 residues. CDR3 bases: TGCGCCAGCAGCCTAAACAATGAGCAGTTCTTC. The encoded protein is CASSLNNEQFF.

This clone was seen just once. In DNA form, the CDR3 reads TGTGCCAGCAGCGTCGCTAGGTATAACACCGGGGAGCTGTTTTTT. Translated: CASSVARYNTGELFF. The gene calls are TRBV7-2 and TRBJ2-2, with D hard to call. The ends were cut back, 5 bases at V and 2 bases at J, with 12 bases in the middle. The CDR3 contains 15 residues. CDR1 and CDR2 (germline): SGHTA, FQGNSA. Filled out from reference TRBV7-2 and TRBJ2-2, the complete variable domain reads GAGVSQSPSNKVTEKGKDVELRCDPISGHTALYWYRQSLGQGLEFLIYFQGNSAPDKSGLPSDRFSAERTGGSVSTLTIQRTQQEDSAVYLCASSVARYNTGELFFGEGSRLTVL.

The chain is built from TRBV10-3 and TRBJ1-1; maybe TRBD1 (6 bases). V was trimmed by 6 bases and J by 1 base, leaving 18 bases between them. The V gene's germline CDR1 is ENHRY and CDR2 SYGVKD. The CDR3 sequence is 16 residues long. CDR3: CAISPGNRDKNTEAFF. CDR3 coding DNA: TGTGCCATCAGCCCCGGAAACAGGGATAAGAACACTGAAGCTTTCTTT.

The sample holds a few counts of this clone. The genes are TRBV5-1 and TRBJ2-3; possibly TRBD2 for D (6 bases). The germline V and J ends were trimmed by 1 base and 1 base, with 16 bases remaining between them. The germline CDR1 and CDR2 sequences are SGHRS and YFSETQ. The CDR3 is 17 amino acids. Here the CDR3 reads CASSLSYMGGGTDTQYF. CDR3 DNA sequence: TGCGCCAGCAGCTTGTCTTATATGGGAGGCGGCACAGATACGCAGTATTTT.

The chain employs TRBV7-2 and TRBJ2-7; TRBD2 might be the D (6 bases). The CDR3 runs to 13 residues. V was clipped by 5 bases and J by 2 bases, with 10 bases between them. Germline values: CDR1 SGHTA, CDR2 FQGNSA. The CDR3 region has the DNA TGTGCCAGCAGCCGTCCGGGGGCCTACGAGCAGTACTTC. Protein sequence: CASSRPGAYEQYF.

The rearrangement links TRBV5-4 to TRBJ1-4; tentatively, D is TRBD1 (6 bases). From germline, CDR1 is SGHNT and CDR2 YYREEE (reference sequence). The CDR3 length is 15 residues. The ends were cut back, 3 bases at V and 8 bases at J, with 17 bases in the middle. The DNA for the CDR3 is TGTGCCAGCAGCTCCGGGGGGCAACCCCCCGAAAAACTGTTTTTT. Translation: CASSSGGQPPEKLFF. Together with reference TRBV5-4 and TRBJ1-4, the CDR3 gives the full variable domain: ETGVTQSPTHLIKTRGQQVTLRCSSQSGHNTVSWYQQALGQGPQFIFQYYREEENGRGNFPPRFSGLQFPNYSSELNVNALELDDSALYLCASSSGGQPPEKLFFGSGTQLSVL.

DNA of the CDR3: TGTGCCATCAGTGCAGGGGGTCCGAACACCGGGGAGCTGTTTTTT. Amino acids: CAISAGGPNTGELFF. The V call is TRBV10-3, the J call TRBJ2-2; 7 bases are a match to TRBD1. CDR3 length: 15 amino acids. Germline CDR1 is ENHRY and CDR2 is SYGVKD. V trimming: 4 bases; J trimming: 0 bases; junction bases outside the gene matches: 2.

The chain employs TRBV13 and TRBJ1-2; 9 bases fit TRBD1. The CDR3 sequence is 13 residues long. Germline assignment: CDR1 PRHDT and CDR2 FYEKMQ (reference sequence). The trim removed 4 bases at V and 7 bases at J, leaving 4 bases unmatched. DNA for the CDR3: TGTGCCAGCAGCTGGACAGGGGCGGGTGGCTACACCTTC. Amino acid sequence: CASSWTGAGGYTF.

The chain links TRBV19 to TRBJ2-7; 8 bases are a match to TRBD1. Per the germline V gene, CDR1 is LNHDA and CDR2 is SQIVND (reference sequence). The J segment lost 3 bases and the V segment lost 8 bases, leaving 6 bases of the junction unmatched. This CDR3 has 13 residues. CDR3 region: CASSGTGHYEQYF. Here the CDR3 DNA reads TGTGCCAGTTCCGGGACAGGTCACTACGAGCAGTACTTC.

V gene TRBV19 combines with J gene TRBJ1-1; D is uncertain. Germline-derived CDR1 and CDR2 are LNHDA and SQIVND (reference sequence). There are 12 residues in the CDR3. Trimming shortened V by 3 bases and J by 4 bases, and 6 bases separated the two germline ends. The CDR3 DNA follows: TGTGCCAGTAGTATCGCAGGCACTGAAGCTTTCTTT. It translates to CASSIAGTEAFF.

This clone appeared once. The J gene is TRBJ2-7, the V gene TRBV21-1; the D call TRBD1 from the table was never checked on the DNA. TRBV21-1 is assigned pseudogene status. The CDR3 covers 18 residues. CDR3 sequence reads: CASSKYRGQGAPPGEQYF. In DNA form, the CDR3 reads TGTGCCAGCAGCAAATATAGGGGACAGGGGGCGCCCCCCGGGGAGCAGTACTTC.

The chain links TRBV5-6 to TRBJ1-5, with a weak D call TRBD1 (6 bases). CDR3 length equals 15 residues. The ends were cut back, 3 bases at V and 0 bases at J, with 10 bases in the middle. Germline lookup yields CDR1 SGHDT and CDR2 YYEEEE. The CDR3 nucleotides are TGTGCCAGCAGCTCGCAGGGGCATAGCAATCAGCCCCAGCATTTT. Translated, it gives CASSSQGHSNQPQHF.

Concerning this clone: Its ends do not fully match the called genes, so a read error is possible. The V gene is TRBV7-7, the J gene TRBJ1-3; 7 nucleotides match TRBD1. CDR1 is SSHAT and CDR2 is FNYEAQ in the germline V gene (reference sequence). The CDR3 sequence is 13 residues long. This CDR3 reads CASSADRGNTIYF. The CDR3 DNA reads TGTGCTAGCAGCGCGGACAGGGGAAACACCATATATTTT.

The chain couples TRBV9 to TRBJ2-3; possibly TRBD2 for D (5 bases). Germline CDR1 is SGDLS and CDR2 is YYNGEE. Trimming removed 0 bases from V and 6 bases from J, with 14 bases in between. The length of the CDR3 is 15 residues. The CDR3 region has the DNA TGTGCCAGCAGCGTAGGGGCGGGCCGTCCGGATACGCAGTATTTT. Its translation is CASSVGAGRPDTQYF.

This clone was observed a few times. The gene calls are TRBV5-6 and TRBJ2-3; D is undetermined. Germline V gene data show CDR1 as SGHDT and CDR2 as YYEEEE. V lost 4 bases and J lost 5, with 5 bases in between. The CDR3 loop spans 11 amino acids. CDR3 loop: CASSTRDTQYF. The CDR3 DNA sequence: TGTGCCAGCAGCACCAGAGATACGCAGTATTTT.

This chain joins TRBV5-4 and TRBJ2-1, with D tentatively TRBD2 (6 bases). Trimming cost V 1 base and J 4 bases, with 12 bases left between them. Per the germline V gene, CDR1 is SGHNT and CDR2 is YYREEE (reference sequence). The CDR3 is made up of 15 amino acids. This CDR3 reads CASSLRAGKYNEQFF. CDR3 coding DNA: TGTGCCAGCAGCTTGAGGGCGGGAAAATACAATGAGCAGTTCTTC.

The gene calls are TRBV19 and TRBJ1-4, with D unresolved. V was cut by 5 bases and J by 10 bases, with 11 bases left in between. Germline V gene lookup returns CDR1 LNHDA and CDR2 SQIVND (reference sequence). CDR3 size: 12 residues. CDR3 protein: CASSFGLGKLFF. For the CDR3, the DNA is TGTGCCAGTAGTTTCGGACTGGGAAAACTGTTTTTT.

The chain has TRBV4-1 and TRBJ1-1; D unresolved. V was shortened by 0 bases and J by 11 bases, with 22 bases between the two germline ends. Germline assignment: CDR1 MGHRA and CDR2 YSYEKL. CDR3 length: 16 residues. CDR3 protein: CASSQDFGGSYRVAFF. The CDR3 nucleotides are TGCGCCAGCAGCCAAGATTTTGGCGGGAGCTACCGAGTGGCTTTCTTT.

This rearrangement joins TRBV15 to TRBJ2-5; no reliable D call. The CDR3 length is 13 residues. Germline assignment: CDR1 LNHNV and CDR2 YYDKDF (reference sequence). The ends were cut back, 0 bases at V and 4 bases at J, with 6 bases in the middle. CDR3: CATSRDFVETQYF. The DNA of the CDR3 is TGTGCCACCAGCAGAGATTTCGTAGAGACCCAGTACTTC.

The V gene is TRBV5-5, the J gene TRBJ1-2, with a tentative D call TRBD1 (6 bases). V was clipped by 4 bases and J by 8 bases, with 18 bases between them. CDR3 length equals 14 residues. Germline lookup yields CDR1 SGHKS and CDR2 YYEKEE (reference sequence). The CDR3 sequence is CASSRGQLGVGYTF. CDR3 sequence (DNA): TGTGCCAGCAGCCGAGGACAGCTTGGAGTGGGCTACACCTTC.

The chain uses TRBV28 and TRBJ2-3; the D gene is possibly TRBD2 (5 bases). The CDR3 is 14 amino acids. V gave up 6 bases and J gave up 2 bases, with 12 bases separating them. Germline V gene data show CDR1 as MDHEN and CDR2 as SYDVKM. The CDR3 loop reads CASRRGQITDTQYF. In DNA, the CDR3 is TGTGCCAGCAGGCGCGGGCAGATCACAGATACGCAGTATTTT.

This clone has only one observation. This chain uses TRBV6-5 with TRBJ2-7; D may be TRBD1 (6 bases). CDR3 length: 15 amino acids. Trimming took 5 bases from V and 7 from J, leaving 21 bases between them. Germline CDR1 is MNHEY and CDR2 is SVGAGI. Written as DNA, the CDR3 is TGTGCCAGCAGTCAAAAACAGGGTATAGCTGGGGAGCAGTACTTC. Protein product: CASSQKQGIAGEQYF.

The chain links TRBV19 to TRBJ2-3; tentative D call: TRBD2 (5 bases). Trimming removed 6 bases at V and 2 bases at J, with 12 bases between. The CDR3 runs 14 residues. The germline V gene has CDR1 LNHDA and CDR2 SQIVND (reference sequence). The CDR3 bases are TGTGCCAGTAGACTCGACGGACTCACAGATACGCAGTATTTT. Encoded protein: CASRLDGLTDTQYF. The full variable domain, rest sourced from reference TRBV19 and TRBJ2-3, is DGGITQSPKYLFRKEGQNVTLSCEQNLNHDAMYWYRQDPGQGLRLIYYSQIVNDFQKGDIAEGYSVSREKKESFPLTVTSAQKNPTAFYLCASRLDGLTDTQYFGPGTRLTVL.

The J gene is TRBJ1-4, the V gene TRBV11-1, with D maybe TRBD1 (5 bases). The germline V and J ends were trimmed by 3 bases and 0 bases, with 5 bases remaining between them. This CDR3 region has 14 residues. CDR1 is SGHAT and CDR2 is FQDESV in the germline V gene (reference sequence). The chain's CDR3 is CASSLTATNEKLFF. The DNA for the CDR3 is TGTGCCAGCAGCTTGACAGCAACTAATGAAAAACTGTTTTTT.

The chain has TRBV21-1 and TRBJ2-4; no DNA check was done on the table's D call, TRBD1. TRBV21-1 is designated a pseudogene. The CDR3 sequence is 14 residues long. The CDR3 sequence: CASSRTGWGYIQYF. The CDR3 region has the DNA TGTGCCAGCAGCAGGACAGGGTGGGGATACATTCAGTACTTC.

The CDR3 DNA is TGTGCCAGCAGCGTCGGACAGGGAGTTTCTGGAAACACCATATATTTT. Protein product: CASSVGQGVSGNTIYF. This sequence joins TRBV2 and TRBJ1-3; 8 bases are a match to TRBD1. The germline CDR1 and CDR2 sequences are SNHLY and FYNNEI. The CDR3 sequence is 16 residues long. The junction had 8 bases not matched to a gene; V was cut back by 6 bases and J by 1 base.

The chain is built from TRBV6-6 and TRBJ2-7; tentatively, D is TRBD1 (5 bases). Germline CDR1 is MNHNY and CDR2 is SVGAGI (reference sequence). The CDR3 loop spans 14 amino acids. V was pared by 2 bases and J by 1 base, with 9 bases between. The CDR3 nucleotides read TGTGCCAGCAGTTACGCGAAGGGGTCCTACGAGCAGTACTTC. Protein: CASSYAKGSYEQYF.